The clone carrying this TCR beta chain was seen a few times. In germline, CDR1 is SGHAT, CDR2 FQNNGV. V lost 4 bases to trimming and J lost 4 bases, with 13 bases between them. The CDR3 loop spans 14 amino acids. 60 Vbeta and 13 Jbeta primers were used in PCR. Profiled with immunoSEQ multiplex PCR; TCRdb holds only in-frame clones, not every one. The top ten hold roughly 1.5% of the sample, which has about 130,000 clones, 55% to 75% seen once. This entry belongs to a study of cytomegalovirus exposure and HLA in healthy donors. The receptor was derived from a man younger than 40 in good health and CMV-seropositive. Sequencing input: PBMCs. This chain uses TRBV11-2 with TRBJ1-1; a possible D gene is TRBD1 (6 bases). In DNA, the CDR3 is TGTGCCAGCAGCTCCTGGGCCAGGGGCACTGAAGCTTTCTTT. Translating it yields CASSSWARGTEAFF.